The clone carrying this T cell receptor (beta chain) was counted at least ten times. Its matching antigen is unknown. The data belong to a study of neurological immune-mediated disorders. Turning to the study itself: The study included approximately 34 multiple sclerosis patients, about 30 relapsing-remitting and 3 secondary progressive.

Regarding the study as a whole: Among 34 multiple sclerosis patients, phylogenetic grouping put the repertoires of 18 into a single related-CDR3 cluster, a possible signature.

Template-switch 5'RACE cDNA synthesis added a 10-nucleotide unique molecular identifier. TCRdb passed the 5' RACE reads through MiXCR, listing each CDR3 protein once. The sample contains 100,000 or so distinct CDR3 sequences, around 3.3% of which appear only once. The sequenced material came from PBMCs. The sequence was collected from a woman aged 18-35 years with multiple sclerosis.

DNA of the CDR3: TGCAGTGCCCTAGCGGGGACAGGGGACGGATTTCAGCCCCAGCATTTT. Its protein is CSALAGTGDGFQPQHF. The J gene is TRBJ1-5, the V gene TRBV20-1, with TRBD1 matching over 10 bases. J was trimmed by 6 bases and V by 6 bases; bases with no gene match: 14. The CDR3 is 16 amino acids. Germline V gene lookup returns CDR1 DFQATT and CDR2 SNEGSKA (reference sequence).